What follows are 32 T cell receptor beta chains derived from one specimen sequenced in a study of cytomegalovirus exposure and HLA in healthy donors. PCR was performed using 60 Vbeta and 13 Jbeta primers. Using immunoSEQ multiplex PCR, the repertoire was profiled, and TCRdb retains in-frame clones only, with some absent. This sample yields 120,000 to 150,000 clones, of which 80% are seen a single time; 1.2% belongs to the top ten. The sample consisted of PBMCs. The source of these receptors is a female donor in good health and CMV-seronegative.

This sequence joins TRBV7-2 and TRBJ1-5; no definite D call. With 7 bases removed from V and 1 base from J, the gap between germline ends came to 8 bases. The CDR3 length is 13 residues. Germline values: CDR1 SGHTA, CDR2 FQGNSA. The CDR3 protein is CASTWRSNQPQHF. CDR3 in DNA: TGTGCCAGCACCTGGAGGAGCAATCAGCCCCAGCATTTT. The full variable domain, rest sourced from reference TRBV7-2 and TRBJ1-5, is GAGVSQSPSNKVTEKGKDVELRCDPISGHTALYWYRQSLGQGLEFLIYFQGNSAPDKSGLPSDRFSAERTGGSVSTLTIQRTQQEDSAVYLCASTWRSNQPQHFGDGTRLSIL.

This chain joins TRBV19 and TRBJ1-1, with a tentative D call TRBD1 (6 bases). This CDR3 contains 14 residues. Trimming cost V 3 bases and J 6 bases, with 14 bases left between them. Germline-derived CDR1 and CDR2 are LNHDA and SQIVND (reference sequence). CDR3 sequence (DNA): TGTGCCAGTAGTATTGATGAACAGGGTTCTGAAGCTTTCTTT. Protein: CASSIDEQGSEAFF.

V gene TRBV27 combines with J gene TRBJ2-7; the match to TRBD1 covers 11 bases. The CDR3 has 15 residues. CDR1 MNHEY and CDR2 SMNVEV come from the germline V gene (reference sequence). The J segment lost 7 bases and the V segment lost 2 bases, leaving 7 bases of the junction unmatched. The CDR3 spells CASSLDGQGADEQYF. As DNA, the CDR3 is TGTGCCAGCAGTTTAGATGGACAGGGGGCAGATGAGCAGTACTTC.

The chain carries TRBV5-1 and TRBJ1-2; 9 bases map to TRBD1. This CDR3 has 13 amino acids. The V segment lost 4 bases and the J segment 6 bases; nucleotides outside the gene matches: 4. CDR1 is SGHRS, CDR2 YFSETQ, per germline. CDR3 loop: CASSATGGNGYTF. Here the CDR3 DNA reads TGCGCCAGCAGCGCCACAGGGGGCAATGGCTACACCTTC. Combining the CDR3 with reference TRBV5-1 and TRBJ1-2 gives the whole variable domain KAGVTQTPRYLIKTRGQQVTLSCSPISGHRSVSWYQQTPGQGLQFLFEYFSETQRNKGNFPGRFSGRQFSNSRSEMNVSTLELGDSALYLCASSATGGNGYTFGSGTRLTVV.

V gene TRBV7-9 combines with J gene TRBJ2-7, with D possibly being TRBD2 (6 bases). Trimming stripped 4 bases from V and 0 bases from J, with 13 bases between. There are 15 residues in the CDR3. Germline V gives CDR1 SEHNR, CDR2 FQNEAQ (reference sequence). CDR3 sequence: CASSYSGLSSYEQYF. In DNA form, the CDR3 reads TGTGCCAGCAGCTACAGCGGGCTTAGCTCCTACGAGCAGTACTTC.

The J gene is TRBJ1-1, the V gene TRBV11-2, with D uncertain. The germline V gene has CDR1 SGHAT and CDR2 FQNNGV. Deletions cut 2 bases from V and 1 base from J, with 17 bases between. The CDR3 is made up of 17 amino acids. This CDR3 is CASSLRSGGHSNTEAFF. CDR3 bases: TGTGCCAGCAGCTTAAGATCTGGAGGGCATTCGAACACTGAAGCTTTCTTT.

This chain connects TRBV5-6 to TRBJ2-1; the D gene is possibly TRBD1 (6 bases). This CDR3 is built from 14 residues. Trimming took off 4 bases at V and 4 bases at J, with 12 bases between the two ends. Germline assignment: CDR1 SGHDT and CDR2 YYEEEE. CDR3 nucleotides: TGTGCCAGCAGCACCTGGACAGAGTACAATGAGCAGTTCTTC. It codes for CASSTWTEYNEQFF.

CDR3 residues: CAIGQYEGYEQYF. CDR3 nucleotide sequence: TGTGCCATCGGACAGTATGAGGGGTACGAGCAGTACTTC. This sequence joins TRBV10-3 and TRBJ2-7; D perhaps matches TRBD1 (6 bases). Germline CDR1 reads ENHRY; CDR2 reads SYGVKD. The CDR3 has 13 residues. The germline V and J ends were trimmed by 8 bases and 4 bases, with 15 bases remaining between them.

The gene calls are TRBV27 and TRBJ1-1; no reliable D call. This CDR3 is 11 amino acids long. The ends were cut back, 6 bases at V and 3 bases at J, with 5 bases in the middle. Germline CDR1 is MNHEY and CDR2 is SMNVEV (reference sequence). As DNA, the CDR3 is TGTGCCAGCAGGCGGGACACTGAAGCTTTCTTT. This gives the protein CASRRDTEAFF.

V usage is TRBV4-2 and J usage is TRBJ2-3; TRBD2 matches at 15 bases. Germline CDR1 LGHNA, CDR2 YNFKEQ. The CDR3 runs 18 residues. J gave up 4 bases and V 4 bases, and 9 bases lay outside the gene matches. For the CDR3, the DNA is TGTGCCAGCAGCCTAGGACTAGCGGGAGGGCCTCAGGCAGATACGCAGTATTTT. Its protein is CASSLGLAGGPQADTQYF.

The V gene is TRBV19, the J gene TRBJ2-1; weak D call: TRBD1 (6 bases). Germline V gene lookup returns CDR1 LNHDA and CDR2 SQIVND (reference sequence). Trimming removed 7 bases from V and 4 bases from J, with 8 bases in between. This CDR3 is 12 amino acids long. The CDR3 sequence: CASTDRYNEQFF. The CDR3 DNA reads TGTGCCAGTACGGACAGATACAATGAGCAGTTCTTC. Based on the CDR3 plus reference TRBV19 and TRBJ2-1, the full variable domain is DGGITQSPKYLFRKEGQNVTLSCEQNLNHDAMYWYRQDPGQGLRLIYYSQIVNDFQKGDIAEGYSVSREKKESFPLTVTSAQKNPTAFYLCASTDRYNEQFFGPGTRLTVL.

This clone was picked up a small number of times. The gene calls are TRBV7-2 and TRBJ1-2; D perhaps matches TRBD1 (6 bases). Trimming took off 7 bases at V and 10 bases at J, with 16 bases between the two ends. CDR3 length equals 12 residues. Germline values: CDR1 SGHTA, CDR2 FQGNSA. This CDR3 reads CASNQPGGDYTF. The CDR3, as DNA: TGTGCCAGCAACCAGCCGGGGGGCGACTACACCTTC. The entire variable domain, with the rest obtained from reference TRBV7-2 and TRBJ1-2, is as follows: GAGVSQSPSNKVTEKGKDVELRCDPISGHTALYWYRQSLGQGLEFLIYFQGNSAPDKSGLPSDRFSAERTGGSVSTLTIQRTQQEDSAVYLCASNQPGGDYTFGSGTRLTVV.

The CDR3 loop is CSAGRLAGDNEQFF. For the CDR3, the DNA is TGCAGCGCCGGGCGGCTAGCGGGAGATAATGAGCAGTTCTTC. V is TRBV29-1 and J is TRBJ2-1; 10 bases align to TRBD2. The CDR3 spans 14 residues. The V gene end was trimmed by 7 bases and the J gene end by 7 bases; junction bases not matched to a gene: 10. The germline V gene encodes CDR1 SQVTM and CDR2 ANQGSEA.

The CDR3 loop is CASSLGGQISSYEQYF. The CDR3 nucleotides read TGTGCCAGCAGCTTGGGGGGACAGATCAGCTCCTACGAGCAGTACTTC. V gene TRBV5-8 combines with J gene TRBJ2-7, with TRBD1 matching 7 bases. J lost 0 bases, V lost 0 bases, and 6 bases had no gene match. CDR1 and CDR2 from the germline V gene are SGHTS and YDEGEE. The CDR3 consists of 16 residues.

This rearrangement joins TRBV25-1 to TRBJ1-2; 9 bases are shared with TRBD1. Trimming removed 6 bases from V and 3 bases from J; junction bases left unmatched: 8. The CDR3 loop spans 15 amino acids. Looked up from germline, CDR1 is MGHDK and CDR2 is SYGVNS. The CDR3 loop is CASSVTGGPYYGYTF. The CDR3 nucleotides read TGTGCCAGCAGCGTGACAGGGGGACCCTACTATGGCTACACCTTC.

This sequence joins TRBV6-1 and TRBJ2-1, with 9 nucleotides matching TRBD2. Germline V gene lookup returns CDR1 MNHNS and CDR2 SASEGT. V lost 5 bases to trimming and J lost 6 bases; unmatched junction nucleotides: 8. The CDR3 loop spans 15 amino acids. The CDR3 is CASSKLSGSPNEQFF. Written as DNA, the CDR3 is TGTGCCAGCAGTAAACTTAGCGGGAGTCCCAATGAGCAGTTCTTC.

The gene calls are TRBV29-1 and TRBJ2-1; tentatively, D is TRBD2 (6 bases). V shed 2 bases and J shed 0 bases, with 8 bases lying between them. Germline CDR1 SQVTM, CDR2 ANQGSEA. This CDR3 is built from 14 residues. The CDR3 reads CSVELASSYNEQFF. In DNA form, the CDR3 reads TGCAGCGTTGAACTAGCGAGCTCCTACAATGAGCAGTTCTTC.

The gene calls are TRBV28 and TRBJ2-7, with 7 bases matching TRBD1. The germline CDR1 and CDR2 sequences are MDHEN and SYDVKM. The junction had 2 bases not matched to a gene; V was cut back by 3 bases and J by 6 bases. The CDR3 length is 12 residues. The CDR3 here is CASSLGTVEQYF. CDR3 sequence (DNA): TGTGCCAGCAGTTTGGGGACAGTCGAGCAGTACTTC.

This CDR3 reads CASSYSPSGSSNEQFF. The CDR3 DNA follows: TGTGCCAGCAGTTACTCTCCTAGCGGGAGCAGTAATGAGCAGTTCTTC. The rearrangement links TRBV6-5 to TRBJ2-1; TRBD2 matches 10 bases. Germline-derived CDR1 and CDR2 are MNHEY and SVGAGI. The CDR3 length is 16 residues. After removal of 0 bases from V and 7 bases from J, the junction contained 6 bases not matched to a gene.

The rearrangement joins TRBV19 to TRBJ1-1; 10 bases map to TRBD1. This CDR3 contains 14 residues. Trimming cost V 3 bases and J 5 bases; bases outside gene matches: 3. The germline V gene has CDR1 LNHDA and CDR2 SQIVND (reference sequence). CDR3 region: CASSIRTGGTEAFF. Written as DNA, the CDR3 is TGTGCCAGTAGTATTAGGACAGGGGGTACTGAAGCTTTCTTT.

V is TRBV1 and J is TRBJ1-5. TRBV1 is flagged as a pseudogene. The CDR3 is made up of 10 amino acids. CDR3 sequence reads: CTSSPPGQHF. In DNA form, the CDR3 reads TGCACCAGCAGCCCGCCGGGACAGCATTTT.

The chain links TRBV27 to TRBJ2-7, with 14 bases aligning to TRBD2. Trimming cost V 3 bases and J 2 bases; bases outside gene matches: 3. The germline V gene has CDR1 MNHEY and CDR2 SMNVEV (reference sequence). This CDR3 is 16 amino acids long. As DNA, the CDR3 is TGTGCCAGCAGTTTCTTGACTAGCGGGAGGGCCTACGAGCAGTACTTC. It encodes CASSFLTSGRAYEQYF.

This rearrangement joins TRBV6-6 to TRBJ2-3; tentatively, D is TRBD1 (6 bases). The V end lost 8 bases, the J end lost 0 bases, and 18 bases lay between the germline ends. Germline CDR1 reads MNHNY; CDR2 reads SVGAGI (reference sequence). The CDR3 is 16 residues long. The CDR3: CASSPLGASSTDTQYF. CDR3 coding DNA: TGTGCCAGCTCTCCCCTGGGGGCTTCTAGCACAGATACGCAGTATTTT.

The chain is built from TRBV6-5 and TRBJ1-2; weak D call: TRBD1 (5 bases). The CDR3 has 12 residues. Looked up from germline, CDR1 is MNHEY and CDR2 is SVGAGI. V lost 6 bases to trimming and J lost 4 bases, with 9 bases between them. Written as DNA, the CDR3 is TGTGCCAGCAGCCCCGACAGCTATGGCTACACCTTC. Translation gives CASSPDSYGYTF.

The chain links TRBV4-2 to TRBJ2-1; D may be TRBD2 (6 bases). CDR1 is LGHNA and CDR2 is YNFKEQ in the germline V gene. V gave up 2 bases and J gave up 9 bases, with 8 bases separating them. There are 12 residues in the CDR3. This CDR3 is CASSQWGVEQFF. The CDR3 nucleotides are TGTGCCAGCAGCCAATGGGGGGTTGAGCAGTTCTTC.

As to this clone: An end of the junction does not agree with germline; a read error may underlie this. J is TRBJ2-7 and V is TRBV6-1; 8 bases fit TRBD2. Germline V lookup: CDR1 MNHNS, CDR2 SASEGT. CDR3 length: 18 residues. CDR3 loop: CASSGGGGSGKKPYEQYF. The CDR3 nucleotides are TGTGCCAGTAGTGGGGGGGGAGGTAGCGGGAAAAAACCCTACGAGCAGTACTTC.

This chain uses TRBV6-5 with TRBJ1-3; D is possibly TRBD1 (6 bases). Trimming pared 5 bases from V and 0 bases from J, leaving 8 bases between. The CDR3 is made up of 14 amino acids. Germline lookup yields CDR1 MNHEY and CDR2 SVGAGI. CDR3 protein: CASSRTVSGNTIYF. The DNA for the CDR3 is TGTGCCAGCAGTCGGACAGTCTCTGGAAACACCATATATTTT.

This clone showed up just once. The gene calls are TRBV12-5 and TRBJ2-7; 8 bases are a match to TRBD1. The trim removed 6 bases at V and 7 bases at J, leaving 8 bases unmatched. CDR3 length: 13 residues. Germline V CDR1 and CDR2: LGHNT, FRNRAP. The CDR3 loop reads CASGSSGGWEQYF. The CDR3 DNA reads TGTGCTAGTGGATCCTCAGGGGGCTGGGAGCAGTACTTC.

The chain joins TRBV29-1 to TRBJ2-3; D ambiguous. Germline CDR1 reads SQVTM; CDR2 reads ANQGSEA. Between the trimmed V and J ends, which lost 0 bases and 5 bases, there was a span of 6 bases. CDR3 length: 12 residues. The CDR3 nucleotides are TGCAGCGTTGAAGATCGGAGAGATACGCAGTATTTT. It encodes CSVEDRRDTQYF.

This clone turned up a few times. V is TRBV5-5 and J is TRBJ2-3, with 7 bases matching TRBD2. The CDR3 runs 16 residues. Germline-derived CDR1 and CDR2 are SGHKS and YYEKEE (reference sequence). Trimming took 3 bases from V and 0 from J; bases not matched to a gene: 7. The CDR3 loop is CASSSVGGFSTDTQYF. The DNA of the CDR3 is TGTGCCAGCAGCTCTGTCGGGGGGTTTAGCACAGATACGCAGTATTTT.

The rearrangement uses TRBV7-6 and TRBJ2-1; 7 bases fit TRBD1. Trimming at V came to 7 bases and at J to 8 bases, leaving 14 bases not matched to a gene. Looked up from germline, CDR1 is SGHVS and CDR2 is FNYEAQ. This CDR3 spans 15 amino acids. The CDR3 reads CASTPQGSSFDEQFF. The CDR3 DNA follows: TGTGCCAGCACCCCACAGGGGAGTAGTTTTGATGAGCAGTTCTTC.

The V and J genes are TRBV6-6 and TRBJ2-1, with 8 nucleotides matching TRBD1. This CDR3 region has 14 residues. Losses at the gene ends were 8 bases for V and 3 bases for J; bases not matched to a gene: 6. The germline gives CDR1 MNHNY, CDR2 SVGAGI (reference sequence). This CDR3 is CASLDRVNYNEQFF. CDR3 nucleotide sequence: TGTGCCAGCCTGGACAGGGTAAACTACAATGAGCAGTTCTTC.